Sequencing of this T cell receptor (beta chain) was carried out in a study of early T cells in non-severe SARS-CoV-2 infection (dated by TCRdb to the early 2020s). Describing the broader study: Because TCR sequencing relied on bulk RNA taken from unsorted whole blood, pairing of alpha and beta chains was not possible. The paper's findings and limits, for the study overall: VDJdb matching was skewed toward anti-spike CD8 responses, so virus-specific expansions were likely underestimated and private and CD4 specificities were missed.

The method was 5' RACE. Sequencer: NextSeq 500. In the TCR library protocol, unique molecular identifiers were attached to individual cDNA molecules to correct for PCR bias and sequencing error. TCR alpha and beta chains were both sequenced, and the abundances of alpha and beta sequences in each sample were closely correlated with each other. In the authors' own workflow: V gene, J gene and CDR3 annotation of TCR sequences was performed with Decombinator V4. Expanded TCRs were defined as changing significantly between any two time points under a Poisson model with p below 0.0001. Abundances of TCRs were expressed as counts per million after normalisation to the total number of TCRs sequenced in each sample. TRAV1-2 paired with TRAJ12, TRAJ20 or TRAJ33 defined MAIT TCRs, while TRAV10 paired with TRAJ18 defined iNKT TCRs. VDJdb, accessed 1 November 2021, was searched for CMV, EBV and SARS-CoV-2 annotated TCRs, excluding TCRs annotated for multiple antigens. TCRdb's own reprocessing of the public reads used fastp at Q25 and MiXCR and kept productive beta chains. Rows with one shared CDR3 protein collapse into an entry with the most common genes and DNA. TCRdb, not the original authors, processed these V and J calls. Across this sample there are about 98,000 distinct CDR3 sequences, with approximately 11% seen only once. The ten top clones hold 5.1% of the sample.

This was a case-control study nested in a cohort of healthcare workers in London, UK, who had nasopharyngeal swab PCR tests and blood samples taken every week. Healthcare workers were recruited during the week of the UK lockdown, between 23 and 31 March 2020, and followed weekly for up to 16 weeks. This clonotype showed up just a few times. Its antigen remains unidentified. No clone much larger than this one lies a single base away; base qualities are absent. The germline V gene (reference sequence) yields LNHDA for CDR1 and SQIVND for CDR2. The CDR3 runs 14 amino acids, cysteine and phenylalanine included. The read is trimmed to its CDR3 DNA, 42 bases read in frame from base 1. After removal of 8 bases from V and 1 base from J, the junction retains 1 base not matched to a gene.

The chain is made from TRBV19 and TRBJ2-6; TRBD1 matches 8 bases in the middle. The sequenced sample was whole blood. The TCR sequence derives from an adult who was a healthcare worker with PCR-confirmed SARS-CoV-2 infection or an uninfected control (not recorded which). The nucleotide sequence is TGTGCCAGTGGACAGGGTTCTGGGGCCAACGTCCTGACTTTC. Translated, this is CASGQGSGANVLTF.